A single sample gave rise to the 10 T cell receptor beta chains below, sequenced in a study of shared clonotypes between healthy human individuals. Only in-frame clones appear in the TCRdb table, and some are missing; sequencing was by immunoSEQ multiplex PCR. Here the sample spans about 1,500,000 clones, roughly 96% being singletons. Sequencing was performed on naive CD4+ T cells sorted from blood. This sample's subset: CD45RA+ positively selected. The receptor set was obtained from a man aged 25 to 45 in good health.

The chain employs TRBV5-1 and TRBJ2-1; 7 nucleotides agree with TRBD2. CDR1 is SGHRS and CDR2 is YFSETQ in the germline V gene. V shed 1 base and J 0 bases; nucleotides not matched to a gene: 1. The length of the CDR3 is 15 residues. CDR3 loop: CASSLSGISYNEQFF. The CDR3 bases are TGCGCCAGCAGCTTGAGCGGGATCTCCTACAATGAGCAGTTCTTC.

CDR3 protein: CASTPGSTTDTQYF. The DNA for the CDR3 is TGTGCCAGCACCCCGGGATCCACCACAGATACGCAGTATTTT. This chain links TRBV9 with TRBJ2-3; TRBD2 is a possible D gene (5 bases). Germline V CDR1 and CDR2: SGDLS, YYNGEE. This CDR3 region has 14 residues. Trimming cost V 6 bases and J 2 bases, with 13 bases left between them.

The V call is TRBV7-9, the J call TRBJ2-7, with TRBD2 as a possible D gene (6 bases). The germline CDR1 and CDR2 sequences are SEHNR and FQNEAQ (reference sequence). The CDR3 is 15 residues long. V dropped 3 bases and J dropped 0 bases, with 12 bases sitting between them. CDR3 sequence: CASSFLAASSYEQYF. The CDR3 bases are TGTGCCAGCAGCTTTTTAGCGGCCAGCTCCTACGAGCAGTACTTC.

The rearrangement links TRBV19 to TRBJ1-1; perhaps TRBD1 as D (5 bases). Per the germline V gene, CDR1 is LNHDA and CDR2 is SQIVND (reference sequence). V was cut by 4 bases and J by 2 bases, with 14 bases left in between. CDR3 length: 15 residues. CDR3 sequence reads: CASSTTRGGNTEAFF. In DNA, the CDR3 is TGTGCCAGTAGTACCACCCGGGGGGGTAACACTGAAGCTTTCTTT.

The chain recombines TRBV29-1 with TRBJ2-3, with 10 positions matching TRBD2. CDR3 length: 15 amino acids. Losses at the gene ends were 6 bases for V and 4 bases for J; bases not matched to a gene: 10. Germline assignment: CDR1 SQVTM and CDR2 ANQGSEA. The chain's CDR3 is CSVGLAGVRADTQYF. CDR3 bases: TGCAGCGTCGGTCTAGCGGGAGTACGAGCAGATACGCAGTATTTT.

This chain connects TRBV6-6 to TRBJ2-7, with 8 nucleotides matching TRBD2. Germline values: CDR1 MNHNY, CDR2 SVGAGI (reference sequence). The CDR3 spans 15 residues. The V and J ends lost 2 bases and 2 bases, in that order; junction bases with no gene match: 5. The CDR3 DNA reads as TGTGCCAGCAGTTACGAAGGCGGGAGGACCTACGAGCAGTACTTC. It specifies CASSYEGGRTYEQYF.

This rearrangement joins TRBV5-1 to TRBJ2-3; D possibly corresponds to TRBD1 (5 bases). Trimming pared 0 bases from V and 7 bases from J, leaving 15 bases between. There are 15 residues in the CDR3. The germline gives CDR1 SGHRS, CDR2 YFSETQ. The CDR3: CASSLEAGQPNTQYF. In nucleotides, the CDR3 is TGCGCCAGCAGCTTGGAGGCAGGGCAGCCGAATACGCAGTATTTT.

This chain connects TRBV29-1 to TRBJ2-7, with TRBD2 matching 11 bases. The CDR3 runs to 14 residues. With 4 bases clipped from V and 3 bases from J, the junction kept 5 bases outside the gene matches. Germline-derived CDR1 and CDR2 are SQVTM and ANQGSEA. CDR3 amino acids: CSVAILAGVYEQYF. CDR3 in DNA: TGCAGCGTTGCGATACTAGCGGGAGTCTACGAGCAGTACTTC.

The chain employs TRBV6-6 and TRBJ2-1; 8 nucleotides line up with TRBD2. The CDR3 spans 14 residues. V was clipped by 6 bases and J by 6 bases; unmatched bases: 7. The germline CDR1 and CDR2 sequences are MNHNY and SVGAGI (reference sequence). In DNA form, the CDR3 reads TGTGCCAGCAGAGGAGCGGGAGAGGTCAATGAGCAGTTCTTC. Translation gives CASRGAGEVNEQFF.

This clone was observed a handful of times. The rearrangement joins TRBV5-1 to TRBJ2-1; 8 bases are a match to TRBD1. The CDR3 is made up of 18 amino acids. Germline assignment: CDR1 SGHRS and CDR2 YFSETQ. Trimming at V came to 5 bases and at J to 0 bases, leaving 13 bases not matched to a gene. This CDR3 reads CASSYLLRQGLSYNEQFF. In nucleotides, the CDR3 is TGCGCCAGCAGTTACTTACTAAGACAGGGGCTCTCCTACAATGAGCAGTTCTTC.